This T cell receptor (beta chain) stems from a study of blood T cells in healthy people across ages. Study-wide findings and caveats: Estimated diversity, derived from one million T cells, was regarded as an underestimate. Unsorted PBMC material precluded a definitive naive versus antigen-experienced comparison.

This CDR3 is 12 amino acids long. Germline CDR1 is MNHNY and CDR2 is SVGAGI (reference sequence). There are a few counts of this clonotype. What it recognizes is unknown. It was with a sample-barcoded 5' primer and a J-beta primer mix that a second PCR of about 6 to 12 cycles was run. TCRdb re-analysed the 5' RACE reads in MiXCR, keeping a single row per CDR3 protein. The top ten hold around a quarter of the sample, which has hundreds of thousands of distinct CDR3 sequences, approximately 59% seen once. The sequence was collected from a man aged 25-40 years in good health. Sequencing used blood. The rearrangement links TRBV6-6 to TRBJ2-4, with 8 bases lining up with TRBD2. The end of the DNA fits TRBJ2-7 better, so the J call may be wrong. The CDR3 region is CASTGGAYEQYF. CDR3 coding DNA: TGTGCCAGTACGGGGGGGGCCTACGAGCAGTACTTC.